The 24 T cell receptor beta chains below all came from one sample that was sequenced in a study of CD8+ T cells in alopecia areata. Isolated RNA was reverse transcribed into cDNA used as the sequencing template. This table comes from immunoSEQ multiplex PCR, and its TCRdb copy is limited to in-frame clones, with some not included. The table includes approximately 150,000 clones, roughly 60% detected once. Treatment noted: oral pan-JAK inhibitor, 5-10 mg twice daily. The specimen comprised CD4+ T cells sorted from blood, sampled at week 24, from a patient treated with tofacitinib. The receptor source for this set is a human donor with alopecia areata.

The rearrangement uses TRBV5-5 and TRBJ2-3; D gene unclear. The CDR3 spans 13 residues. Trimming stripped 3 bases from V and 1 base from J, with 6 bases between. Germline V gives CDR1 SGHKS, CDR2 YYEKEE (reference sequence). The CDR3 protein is CASSWGRTDTQYF. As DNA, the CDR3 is TGTGCCAGCAGCTGGGGTCGCACAGATACGCAGTATTTT.

The CDR3 loop is CASSIAAGGRTQYF. Written as DNA, the CDR3 is TGTGCCAGTAGTATAGCAGCGGGGGGCAGGACCCAGTACTTC. The V call is TRBV19, the J call TRBJ2-5; TRBD2 aligns across 9 bases. The CDR3 spans 14 residues. CDR1 LNHDA and CDR2 SQIVND come from the germline V gene (reference sequence). V was clipped by 1 base and J by 7 bases; unmatched bases: 4.

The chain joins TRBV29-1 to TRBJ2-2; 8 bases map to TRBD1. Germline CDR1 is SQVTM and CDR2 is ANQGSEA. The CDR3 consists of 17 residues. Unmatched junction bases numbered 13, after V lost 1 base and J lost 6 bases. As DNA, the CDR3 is TGCAGCGTTGAAGGATATCTGACAGGGGTCGACTCCGGGGAGCTGTTTTTT. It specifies CSVEGYLTGVDSGELFF.

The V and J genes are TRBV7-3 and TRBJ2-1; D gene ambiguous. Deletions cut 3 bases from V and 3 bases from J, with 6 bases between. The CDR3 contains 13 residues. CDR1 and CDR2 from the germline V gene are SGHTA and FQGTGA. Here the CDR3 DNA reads TGTGCCAGCAGCTTTGACTTCTACAATGAGCAGTTCTTC. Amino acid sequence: CASSFDFYNEQFF.

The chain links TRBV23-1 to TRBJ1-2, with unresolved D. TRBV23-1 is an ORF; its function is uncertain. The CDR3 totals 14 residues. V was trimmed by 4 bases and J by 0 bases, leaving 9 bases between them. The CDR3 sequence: CASSPPGSNYGYTF. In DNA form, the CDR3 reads TGCGCCAGCAGTCCCCCAGGCTCTAACTATGGCTACACCTTC.

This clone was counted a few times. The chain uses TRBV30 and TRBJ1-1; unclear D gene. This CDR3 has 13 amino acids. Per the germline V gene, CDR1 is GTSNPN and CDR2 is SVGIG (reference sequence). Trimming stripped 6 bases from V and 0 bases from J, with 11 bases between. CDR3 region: CACHETVNTEAFF. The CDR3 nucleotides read TGTGCCTGCCACGAGACTGTGAACACTGAAGCTTTCTTT.

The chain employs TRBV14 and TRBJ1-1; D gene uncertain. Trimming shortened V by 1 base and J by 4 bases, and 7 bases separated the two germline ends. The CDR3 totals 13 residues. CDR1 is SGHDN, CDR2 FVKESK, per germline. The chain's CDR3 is CASSQGRVTEAFF. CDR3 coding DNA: TGTGCCAGCAGCCAAGGAAGGGTCACTGAAGCTTTCTTT.

The CDR3 spells CASSLGSGAEAFF. CDR3 nucleotides: TGCGCCAGCAGCTTGGGAAGTGGTGCTGAAGCTTTCTTT. This chain joins TRBV5-1 and TRBJ1-1, with D hard to call. V dropped 0 bases and J dropped 6 bases, with 9 bases sitting between them. The CDR3 runs 13 residues. Germline CDR1 and CDR2: SGHRS and YFSETQ.

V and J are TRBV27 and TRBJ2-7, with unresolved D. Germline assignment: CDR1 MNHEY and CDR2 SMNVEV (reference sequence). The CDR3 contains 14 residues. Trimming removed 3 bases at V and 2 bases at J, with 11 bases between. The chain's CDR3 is CASSFRRPPYEQYF. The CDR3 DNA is TGTGCCAGCAGTTTCAGGCGTCCCCCCTACGAGCAGTACTTC.

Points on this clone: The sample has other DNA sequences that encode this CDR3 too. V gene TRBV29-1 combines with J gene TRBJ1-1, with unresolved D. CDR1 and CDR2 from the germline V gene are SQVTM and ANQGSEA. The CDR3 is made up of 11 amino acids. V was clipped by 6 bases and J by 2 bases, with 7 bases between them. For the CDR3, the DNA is TGCAGCGTCTCCGGAAACACTGAAGCTTTCTTT. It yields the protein CSVSGNTEAFF.

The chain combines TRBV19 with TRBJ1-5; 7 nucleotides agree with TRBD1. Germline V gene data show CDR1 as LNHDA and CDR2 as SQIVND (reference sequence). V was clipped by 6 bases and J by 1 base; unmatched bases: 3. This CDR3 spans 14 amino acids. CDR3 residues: CASRTRGSNQPQHF. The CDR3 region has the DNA TGTGCCAGTAGAACCAGGGGGAGCAATCAGCCCCAGCATTTT.

The chain's CDR3 is CATSRDLAGVPNEQFF. The CDR3 bases are TGTGCCACCAGCAGAGACCTAGCGGGGGTCCCCAATGAGCAGTTCTTC. This chain joins TRBV15 and TRBJ2-1; 10 positions agree with TRBD2. The length of the CDR3 is 16 residues. Germline V CDR1 and CDR2: LNHNV, YYDKDF (reference sequence). Trimming at V came to 0 bases and at J to 6 bases, leaving 5 bases not matched to a gene.

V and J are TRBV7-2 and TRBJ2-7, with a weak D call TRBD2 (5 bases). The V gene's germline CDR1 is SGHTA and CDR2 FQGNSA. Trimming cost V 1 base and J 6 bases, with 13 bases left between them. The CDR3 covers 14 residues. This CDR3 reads CASSLVRGTGEQYF. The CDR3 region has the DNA TGTGCCAGCAGCTTAGTCCGGGGTACGGGCGAGCAGTACTTC.

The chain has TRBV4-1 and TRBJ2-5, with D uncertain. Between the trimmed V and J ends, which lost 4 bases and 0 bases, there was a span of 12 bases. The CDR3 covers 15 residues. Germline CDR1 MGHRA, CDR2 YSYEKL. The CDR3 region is CASSPTPTDQETQYF. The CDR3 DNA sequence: TGCGCCAGCAGCCCCACCCCCACGGACCAAGAGACCCAGTACTTC.

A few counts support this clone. The DNA of the CDR3 is TGCGCCAGCAGCTTTAGGACTGCCGACAATGAGCAGTTCTTC. As protein: CASSFRTADNEQFF. The chain combines TRBV5-1 with TRBJ2-1; weak D call: TRBD2 (5 bases). V was shortened by 2 bases and J by 5 bases, with 11 bases between the two germline ends. CDR1 and CDR2 from the germline V gene are SGHRS and YFSETQ. The CDR3 covers 14 residues.

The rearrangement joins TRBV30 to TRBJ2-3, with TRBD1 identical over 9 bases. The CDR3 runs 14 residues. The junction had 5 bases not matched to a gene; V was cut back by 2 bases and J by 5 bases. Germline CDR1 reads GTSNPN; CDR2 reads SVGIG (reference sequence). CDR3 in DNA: TGTGCCTGGAGTATGACAGGGGGTATAGATACGCAGTATTTT. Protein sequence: CAWSMTGGIDTQYF.

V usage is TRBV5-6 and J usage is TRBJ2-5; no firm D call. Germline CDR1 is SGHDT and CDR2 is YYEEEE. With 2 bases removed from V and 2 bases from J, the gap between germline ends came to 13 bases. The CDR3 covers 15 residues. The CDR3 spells CASSLAARRQETQYF. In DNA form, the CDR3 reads TGTGCCAGCAGCTTAGCCGCCAGGAGACAAGAGACCCAGTACTTC.

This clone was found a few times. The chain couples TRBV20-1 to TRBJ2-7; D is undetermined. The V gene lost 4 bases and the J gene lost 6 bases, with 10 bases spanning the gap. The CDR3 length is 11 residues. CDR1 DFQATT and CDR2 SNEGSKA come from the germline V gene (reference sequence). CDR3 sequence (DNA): TGCAGTGCTAACAGTTTGGGCGAGCAGTACTTC. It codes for CSANSLGEQYF.

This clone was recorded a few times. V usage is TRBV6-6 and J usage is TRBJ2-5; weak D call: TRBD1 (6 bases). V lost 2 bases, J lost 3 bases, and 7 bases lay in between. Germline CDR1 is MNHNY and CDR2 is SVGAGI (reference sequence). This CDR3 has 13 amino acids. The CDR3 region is CASSYRTEETQYF. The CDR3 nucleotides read TGTGCCAGCAGTTACCGGACAGAAGAGACCCAGTACTTC.

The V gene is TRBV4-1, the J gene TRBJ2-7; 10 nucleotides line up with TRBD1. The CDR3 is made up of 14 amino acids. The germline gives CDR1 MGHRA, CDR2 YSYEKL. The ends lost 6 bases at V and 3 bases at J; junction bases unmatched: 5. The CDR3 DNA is TGCGCCAGCAGGGAGACAGGGGGCAGCTACGAGCAGTACTTC. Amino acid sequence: CASRETGGSYEQYF.

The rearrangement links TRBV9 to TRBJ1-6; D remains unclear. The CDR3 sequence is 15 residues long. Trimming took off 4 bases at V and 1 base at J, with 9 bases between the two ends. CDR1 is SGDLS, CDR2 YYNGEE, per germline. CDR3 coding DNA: TGTGCCAGCAGCCCCGACCGATCCTATAATTCACCCCTCCACTTT. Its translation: CASSPDRSYNSPLHF.

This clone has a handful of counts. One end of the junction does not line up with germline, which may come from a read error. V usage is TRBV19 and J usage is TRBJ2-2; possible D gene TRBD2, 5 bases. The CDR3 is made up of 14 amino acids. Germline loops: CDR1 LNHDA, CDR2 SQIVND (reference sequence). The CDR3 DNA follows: TGTGCCAGTAGTGTGCGGGCGAATACCGGGGAGCTGTTTTTT. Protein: CASSVRANTGELFF.

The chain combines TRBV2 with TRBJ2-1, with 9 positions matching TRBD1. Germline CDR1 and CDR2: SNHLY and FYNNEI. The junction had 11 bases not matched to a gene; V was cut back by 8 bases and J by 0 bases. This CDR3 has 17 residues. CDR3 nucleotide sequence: TGTGCCAGCCCGGGACAGGGTTCGGCAAGCTCCTACAATGAGCAGTTCTTC. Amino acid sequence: CASPGQGSASSYNEQFF.

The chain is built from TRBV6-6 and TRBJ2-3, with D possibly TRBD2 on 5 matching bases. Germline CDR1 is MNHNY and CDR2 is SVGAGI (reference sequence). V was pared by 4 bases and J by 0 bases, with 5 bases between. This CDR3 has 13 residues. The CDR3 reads CASSLASTDTQYF. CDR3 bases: TGTGCCAGCAGTTTAGCGAGCACAGATACGCAGTATTTT.